This T cell receptor (beta chain) appears in the sequencing data of a study of cytomegalovirus exposure and HLA in healthy donors. Study information: Early released data had about 85 million unique TCRs, all coming from HLA-typed donors.

The PCR was carried out with 60 Vbeta primers and 13 Jbeta primers. Sequencing used immunoSEQ multiplex PCR; TCRdb keeps in-frame clones, though not all of them. The table lists over 150,000 clones, approximately 88% of them singletons, with 1.2% in the top ten. The CDR3 extends over 14 amino acids. The V and J ends lost 6 bases and 9 bases, in that order; junction bases with no gene match: 8. Per germline, CDR1 PRHDT and CDR2 FYEKMQ (reference sequence). The sample consisted of PBMCs. The clonotype originates from a boy between 2 and 10 years old in good health and CMV-seronegative. The gene calls are TRBV13 and TRBJ2-1; 10 nucleotides align to TRBD2. The CDR3 here is CASRRAGGRFEQFF. For the CDR3, the DNA is TGTGCCAGCAGGCGAGCGGGAGGGCGGTTTGAGCAGTTCTTC.